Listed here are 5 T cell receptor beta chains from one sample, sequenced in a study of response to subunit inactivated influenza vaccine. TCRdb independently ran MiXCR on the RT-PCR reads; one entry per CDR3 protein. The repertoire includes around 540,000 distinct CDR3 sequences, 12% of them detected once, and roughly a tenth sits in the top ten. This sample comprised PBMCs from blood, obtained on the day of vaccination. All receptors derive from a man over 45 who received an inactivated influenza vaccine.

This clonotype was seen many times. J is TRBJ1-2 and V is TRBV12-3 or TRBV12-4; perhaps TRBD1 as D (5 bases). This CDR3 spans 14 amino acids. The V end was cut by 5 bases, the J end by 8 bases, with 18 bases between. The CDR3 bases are TGTGCCAGCAGTAACCCGCCTGGACAAAGAGGCTACACCTTC. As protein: CASSNPPGQRGYTF.

The CDR3 spells CSAKRVEAFF. The CDR3 bases are TGCAGTGCTAAAAGGGTTGAAGCTTTCTTT. The V call is TRBV20-1, the J call TRBJ1-1; the D is unclear. The ends were cut back, 4 bases at V and 7 bases at J, with 7 bases in the middle. The germline V gene encodes CDR1 DFQATT and CDR2 SNEGSKA (reference sequence). This CDR3 is built from 10 residues.

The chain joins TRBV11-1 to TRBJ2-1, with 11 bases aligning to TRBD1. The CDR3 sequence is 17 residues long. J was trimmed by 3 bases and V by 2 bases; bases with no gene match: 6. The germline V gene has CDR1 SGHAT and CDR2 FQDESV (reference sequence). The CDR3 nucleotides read TGTGCCAGCAGCTTATACAGGACAGGGGGCTTCTACAATGAGCAGTTCTTC. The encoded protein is CASSLYRTGGFYNEQFF.

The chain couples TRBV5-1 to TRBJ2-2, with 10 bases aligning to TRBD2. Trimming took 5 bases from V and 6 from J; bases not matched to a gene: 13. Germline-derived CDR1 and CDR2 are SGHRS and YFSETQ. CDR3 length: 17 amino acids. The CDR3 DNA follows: TGCGCCAGCAGATTAGGTCCTAGCGGGGGCCGGGCCGGGGAGCTGTTTTTT. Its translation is CASRLGPSGGRAGELFF. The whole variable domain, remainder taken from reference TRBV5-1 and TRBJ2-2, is KAGVTQTPRYLIKTRGQQVTLSCSPISGHRSVSWYQQTPGQGLQFLFEYFSETQRNKGNFPGRFSGRQFSNSRSEMNVSTLELGDSALYLCASRLGPSGGRAGELFFGEGSRLTVL.

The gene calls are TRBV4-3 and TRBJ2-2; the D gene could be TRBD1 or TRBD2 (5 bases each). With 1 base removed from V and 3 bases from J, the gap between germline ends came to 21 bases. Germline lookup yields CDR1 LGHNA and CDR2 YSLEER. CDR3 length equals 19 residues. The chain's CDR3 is CASSQVFSGLADHTGELFF. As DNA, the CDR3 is TGCGCCAGCAGCCAAGTTTTTTCGGGGCTTGCAGACCACACCGGGGAGCTGTTTTTT.